The 14 T cell receptor beta chains reported below all come from one sample, sequenced in a study of radiotherapy plus CTLA-4 blockade in lung cancer. TCRdb keeps only in-frame clones here, not all; method: immunoSEQ multiplex PCR. The repertoire holds around 20,000 clones, with approximately 85% as singletons. The sample in question was peripheral blood, obtained from a patient treated with radiotherapy plus ipilimumab. These receptors came from a human donor with non-small cell lung cancer whose response to radiotherapy plus ipilimumab could not be evaluated.

This chain links TRBV25-1 with TRBJ1-1; TRBD1 might be the D (6 bases). This CDR3 has 17 residues. Deletions cut 1 base from V and 0 bases from J, with 15 bases between. Germline-derived CDR1 and CDR2 are MGHDK and SYGVNS. This CDR3 is CASSEWPLDSVNTEAFF. CDR3 in DNA: TGTGCCAGCAGTGAATGGCCCCTGGACAGTGTGAACACTGAAGCTTTCTTT.

V usage is TRBV27 and J usage is TRBJ2-3; the D gene is possibly TRBD2 (5 bases). V lost 4 bases and J lost 4, with 15 bases in between. Germline-derived CDR1 and CDR2 are MNHEY and SMNVEV (reference sequence). The CDR3 has 15 residues. CDR3 sequence reads: CASSSLLREPDTQYF. DNA for the CDR3: TGTGCCAGCAGTTCCCTTTTGAGGGAACCAGATACGCAGTATTTT.

This clone was recorded a few times. The chain links TRBV2 to TRBJ2-2, with 12 nucleotides matching TRBD2. The junction had 4 bases not matched to a gene; V was cut back by 6 bases and J by 5 bases. The CDR3 is 15 residues long. Germline V gives CDR1 SNHLY, CDR2 FYNNEI. The CDR3 loop reads CASSSTSGGTGELFF. The CDR3 nucleotides read TGTGCCAGCAGCTCCACTAGCGGGGGGACCGGGGAGCTGTTTTTT.

J is TRBJ1-6 and V is TRBV28; TRBD1 matches 10 bases. CDR1 and CDR2 (germline): MDHEN, SYDVKM. CDR3 length: 13 residues. J gave up 7 bases and V 10 bases, and 4 bases lay outside the gene matches. CDR3 nucleotide sequence: TGTGCCACGAGGGACAGGGGAAATTCACCCCTCCACTTT. Residues: CATRDRGNSPLHF.

This clone was recorded a few times. V and J are TRBV18 and TRBJ2-7, with TRBD2 matching 12 bases. This CDR3 comprises 16 residues. J lost 2 bases, V lost 3 bases, and 5 bases had no gene match. The germline V gene has CDR1 KGHSH and CDR2 LQKENI. The CDR3 is CASSPPGLAGAYEQYF. The CDR3 region has the DNA TGTGCCAGCTCACCCCCGGGACTAGCGGGCGCCTACGAGCAGTACTTC.

The chain employs TRBV29-1 and TRBJ1-1; TRBD1 aligns across 11 bases. This CDR3 region has 14 residues. With V trimmed by 6 bases and J by 5 bases, 8 bases remained unmatched. Germline assignment: CDR1 SQVTM and CDR2 ANQGSEA. CDR3 sequence (DNA): TGCAGCGTCACTCCGGGACAGGGGGGTACTGAAGCTTTCTTT. This sequence encodes CSVTPGQGGTEAFF.

CDR3: CASSLAEHISYEQYF. CDR3 DNA: TGTGCCAGCAGCTTAGCGGAGCACATATCCTACGAGCAGTACTTC. The V call is TRBV7-2, the J call TRBJ2-7; the D is unclear. Germline CDR1 and CDR2: SGHTA and FQGNSA. V lost 0 bases and J lost 1, with 10 bases in between. The CDR3 sequence is 15 residues long.

The CDR3 nucleotides are TGCGCCAGCAGGCCACTAGCGGGAGTACTGGATGAGCAGTTCTTC. Translating it yields CASRPLAGVLDEQFF. The chain has TRBV5-1 and TRBJ2-1, with 11 bases lining up with TRBD2. Germline V CDR1 and CDR2: SGHRS, YFSETQ. J lost 8 bases, V lost 5 bases, and 9 bases had no gene match. CDR3 length equals 15 residues.

V gene TRBV2 combines with J gene TRBJ2-3; TRBD1 might be the D (6 bases). V was pared by 1 base and J by 3 bases, with 11 bases between. CDR3 length: 15 amino acids. Germline lookup yields CDR1 SNHLY and CDR2 FYNNEI. This CDR3 reads CASSEGGGKTDTQYF. Here the CDR3 DNA reads TGTGCCAGCAGTGAAGGAGGGGGTAAGACAGATACGCAGTATTTT.

The chain couples TRBV25-1 to TRBJ2-1, with 9 bases identical to TRBD1. V trimming: 6 bases; J trimming: 1 base; junction bases outside the gene matches: 4. Per germline, CDR1 MGHDK and CDR2 SYGVNS. CDR3 length equals 15 residues. CDR3 amino acids: CASRPDRGSYNEQFF. In nucleotides, the CDR3 is TGTGCCAGCAGGCCGGACAGGGGTTCCTACAATGAGCAGTTCTTC.

CDR3 bases: TGTGCCAGCAAAAGACTAGCGGGTGGGACAGATACGCAGTATTTT. Translating it yields CASKRLAGGTDTQYF. The chain employs TRBV2 and TRBJ2-3; 10 positions agree with TRBD2. Trimming at V came to 7 bases and at J to 3 bases, leaving 7 bases not matched to a gene. Germline loops: CDR1 SNHLY, CDR2 FYNNEI. The CDR3 extends over 15 amino acids.

The rearrangement uses TRBV27 and TRBJ2-7; D not resolved. CDR1 is MNHEY and CDR2 is SMNVEV in the germline V gene (reference sequence). V dropped 0 bases and J dropped 2 bases, with 5 bases sitting between them. The CDR3 loop spans 13 amino acids. CDR3 loop: CASSLSSTYEQYF. Here the CDR3 DNA reads TGTGCCAGCAGTTTATCGTCAACCTACGAGCAGTACTTC.

CDR3 DNA sequence: TGTGCCAGCAGTCTGGGCTTTAATCAGCCCCAGCATTTT. Residues: CASSLGFNQPQHF. The V and J genes are TRBV6-1 and TRBJ1-5; D remains ambiguous. Germline V gene data show CDR1 as MNHNS and CDR2 as SASEGT. Trimming removed 5 bases at V and 4 bases at J, with 9 bases between. The CDR3 length is 13 residues.

This clone was picked up one time. The chain recombines TRBV19 with TRBJ2-7, with 7 positions matching TRBD1. CDR1 and CDR2 from the germline V gene are LNHDA and SQIVND (reference sequence). Trimming took 7 bases from V and 6 from J; bases not matched to a gene: 12. The CDR3 contains 14 residues. The CDR3 protein is CASTTGTAMGEQYF. CDR3 in DNA: TGTGCCAGTACCACGGGGACAGCCATGGGCGAGCAGTACTTC.